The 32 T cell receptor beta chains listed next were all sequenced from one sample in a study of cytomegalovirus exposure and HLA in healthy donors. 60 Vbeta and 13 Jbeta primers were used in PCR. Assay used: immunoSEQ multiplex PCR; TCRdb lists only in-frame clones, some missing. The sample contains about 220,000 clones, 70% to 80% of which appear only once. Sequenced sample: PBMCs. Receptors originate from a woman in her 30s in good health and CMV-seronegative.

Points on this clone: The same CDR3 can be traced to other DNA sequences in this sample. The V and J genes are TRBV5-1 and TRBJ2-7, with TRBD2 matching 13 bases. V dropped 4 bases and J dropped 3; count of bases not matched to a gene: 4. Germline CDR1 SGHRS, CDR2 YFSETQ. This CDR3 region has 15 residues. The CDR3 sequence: CASSLGLAGVYEQYF. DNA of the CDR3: TGCGCCAGCAGCCTTGGACTAGCGGGAGTCTACGAGCAGTACTTC. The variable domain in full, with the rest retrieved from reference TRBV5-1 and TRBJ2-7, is KAGVTQTPRYLIKTRGQQVTLSCSPISGHRSVSWYQQTPGQGLQFLFEYFSETQRNKGNFPGRFSGRQFSNSRSEMNVSTLELGDSALYLCASSLGLAGVYEQYFGPGTRLTVT.

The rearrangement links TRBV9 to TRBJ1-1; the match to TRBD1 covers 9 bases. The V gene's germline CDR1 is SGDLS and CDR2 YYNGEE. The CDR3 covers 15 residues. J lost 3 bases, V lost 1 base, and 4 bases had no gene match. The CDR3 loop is CASSVLRQGDTEAFF. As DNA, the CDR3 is TGTGCCAGCAGCGTACTTCGACAGGGGGACACTGAAGCTTTCTTT.

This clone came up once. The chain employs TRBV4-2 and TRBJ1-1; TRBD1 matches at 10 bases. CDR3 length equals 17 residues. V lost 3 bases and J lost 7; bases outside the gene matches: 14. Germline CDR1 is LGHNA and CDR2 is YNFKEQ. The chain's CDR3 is CASSQELTGTGDFEAFF. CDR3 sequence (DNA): TGTGCCAGCAGCCAGGAGCTCACCGGGACAGGGGACTTTGAAGCTTTCTTT.

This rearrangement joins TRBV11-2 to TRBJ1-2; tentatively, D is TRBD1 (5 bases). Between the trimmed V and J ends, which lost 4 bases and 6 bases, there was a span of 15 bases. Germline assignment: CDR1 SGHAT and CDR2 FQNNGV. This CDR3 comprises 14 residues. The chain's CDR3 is CASSWDSVSNGYTF. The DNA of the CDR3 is TGTGCCAGCAGCTGGGACTCTGTTAGCAATGGCTACACCTTC.

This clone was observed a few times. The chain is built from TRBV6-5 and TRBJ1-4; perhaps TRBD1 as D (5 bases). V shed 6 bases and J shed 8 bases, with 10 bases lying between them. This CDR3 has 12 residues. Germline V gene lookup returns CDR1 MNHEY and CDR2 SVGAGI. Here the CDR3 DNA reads TGTGCCAGCAGGGGGCTCGGAGAAAAACTGTTTTTT. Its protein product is CASRGLGEKLFF.

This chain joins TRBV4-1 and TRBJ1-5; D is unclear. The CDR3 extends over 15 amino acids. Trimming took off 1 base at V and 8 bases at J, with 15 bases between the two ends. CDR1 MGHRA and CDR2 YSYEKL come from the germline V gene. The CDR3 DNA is TGCGCCAGCAGCCAAGTGGGCCGTGACGGGAAGCCCCAGCATTTT. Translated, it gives CASSQVGRDGKPQHF.

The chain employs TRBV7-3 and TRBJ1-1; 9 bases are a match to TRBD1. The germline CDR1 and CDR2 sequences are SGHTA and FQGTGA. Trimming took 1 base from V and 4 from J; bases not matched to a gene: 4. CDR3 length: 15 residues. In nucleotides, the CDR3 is TGTGCCAGCAGCTTAATGACAGGGGGATCCACTGAAGCTTTCTTT. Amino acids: CASSLMTGGSTEAFF.

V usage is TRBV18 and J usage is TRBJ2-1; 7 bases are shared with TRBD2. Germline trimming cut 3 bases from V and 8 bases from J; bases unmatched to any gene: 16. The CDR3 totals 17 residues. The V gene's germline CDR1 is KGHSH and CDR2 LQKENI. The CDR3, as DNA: TGTGCCAGCTCACCGAGCAAAGCGGGGCCGGGAGGCTATGAGCAGTTCTTC. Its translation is CASSPSKAGPGGYEQFF.

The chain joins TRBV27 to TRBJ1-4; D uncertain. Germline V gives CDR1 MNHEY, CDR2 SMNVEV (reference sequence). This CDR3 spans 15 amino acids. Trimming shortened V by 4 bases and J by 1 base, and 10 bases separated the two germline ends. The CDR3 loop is CASSSTRKTNEKLFF. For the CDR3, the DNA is TGTGCCAGCAGTTCGACACGGAAAACTAATGAAAAACTGTTTTTT.

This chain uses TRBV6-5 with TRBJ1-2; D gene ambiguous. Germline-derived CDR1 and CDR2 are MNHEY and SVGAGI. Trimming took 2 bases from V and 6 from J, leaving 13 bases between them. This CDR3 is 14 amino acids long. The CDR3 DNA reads TGTGCCAGCAGTTACCGGGTATCGGGGAATGGCTACACCTTC. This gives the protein CASSYRVSGNGYTF.

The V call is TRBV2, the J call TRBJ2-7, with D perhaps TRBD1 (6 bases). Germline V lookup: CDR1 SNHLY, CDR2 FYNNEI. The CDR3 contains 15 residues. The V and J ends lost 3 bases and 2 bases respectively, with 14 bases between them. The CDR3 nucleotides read TGTGCCAGCAGTGAGGGTGACAGGCAGACCTACGAGCAGTACTTC. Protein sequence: CASSEGDRQTYEQYF.

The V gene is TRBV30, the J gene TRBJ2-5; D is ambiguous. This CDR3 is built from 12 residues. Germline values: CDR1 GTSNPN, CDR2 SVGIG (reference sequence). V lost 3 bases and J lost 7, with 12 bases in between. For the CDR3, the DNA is TGTGCCTGGAGGGCCCCCCCGGGGACCCAGTACTTC. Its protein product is CAWRAPPGTQYF.

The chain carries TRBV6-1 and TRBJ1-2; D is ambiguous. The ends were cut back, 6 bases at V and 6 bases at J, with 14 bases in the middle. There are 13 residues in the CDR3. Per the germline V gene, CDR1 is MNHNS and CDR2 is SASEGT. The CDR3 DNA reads TGTGCCAGCAGCCCAGCGGCCTCTGATGGCTACACCTTC. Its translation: CASSPAASDGYTF.

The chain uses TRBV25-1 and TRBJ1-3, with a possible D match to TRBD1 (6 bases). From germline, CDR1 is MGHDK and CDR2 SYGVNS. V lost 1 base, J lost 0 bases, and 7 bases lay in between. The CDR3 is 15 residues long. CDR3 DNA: TGTGCCAGCAGTGAATGGGACACCTCTGGAAACACCATATATTTT. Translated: CASSEWDTSGNTIYF.

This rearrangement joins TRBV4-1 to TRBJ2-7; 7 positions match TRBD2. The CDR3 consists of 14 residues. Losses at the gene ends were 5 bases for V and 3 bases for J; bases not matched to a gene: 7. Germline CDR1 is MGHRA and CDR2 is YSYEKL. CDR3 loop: CASSFRLANYEQYF. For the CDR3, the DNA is TGCGCCAGCAGCTTCAGACTAGCAAACTACGAGCAGTACTTC.

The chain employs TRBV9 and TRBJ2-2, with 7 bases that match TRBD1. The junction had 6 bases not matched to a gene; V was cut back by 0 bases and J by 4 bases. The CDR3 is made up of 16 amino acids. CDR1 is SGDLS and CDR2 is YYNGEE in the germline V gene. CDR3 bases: TGTGCCAGCAGCGTAGCCCGATCAGGGGGCACCGGGGAGCTGTTTTTT. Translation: CASSVARSGGTGELFF.

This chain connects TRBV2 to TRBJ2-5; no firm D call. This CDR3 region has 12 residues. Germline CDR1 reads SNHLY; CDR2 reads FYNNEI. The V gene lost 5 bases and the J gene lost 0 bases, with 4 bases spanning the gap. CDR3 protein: CASSLYQETQYF. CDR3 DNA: TGTGCCAGCAGTCTCTACCAAGAGACCCAGTACTTC. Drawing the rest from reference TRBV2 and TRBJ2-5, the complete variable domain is EPEVTQTPSHQVTQMGQEVILRCVPISNHLYFYWYRQILGQKVEFLVSFYNNEISEKSEIFDDQFSVERPDGSNFTLKIRSTKLEDSAMYFCASSLYQETQYFGPGTRLLVL.

In nucleotides, the CDR3 is TGTGCCTGGAGTTTAGAACAGTTCACTGGAAACACCATATATTTT. It codes for CAWSLEQFTGNTIYF. The chain recombines TRBV30 with TRBJ1-3; D unresolved. In germline, CDR1 is GTSNPN, CDR2 SVGIG (reference sequence). Between the trimmed V and J ends, which lost 2 bases and 2 bases, there was a span of 13 bases. This CDR3 is 15 amino acids long.

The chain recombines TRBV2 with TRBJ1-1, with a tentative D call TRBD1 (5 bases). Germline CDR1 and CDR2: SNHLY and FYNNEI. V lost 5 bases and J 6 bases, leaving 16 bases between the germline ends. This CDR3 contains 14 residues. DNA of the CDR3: TGTGCCAGCAGTTGGGATCGGGAGGGGTCTGAAGCTTTCTTT. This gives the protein CASSWDREGSEAFF.

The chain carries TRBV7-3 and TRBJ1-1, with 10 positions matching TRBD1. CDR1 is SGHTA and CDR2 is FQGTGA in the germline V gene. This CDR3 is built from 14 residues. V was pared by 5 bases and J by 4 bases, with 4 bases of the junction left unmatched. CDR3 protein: CASSRGTGATEAFF. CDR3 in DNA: TGTGCCAGCAGCAGAGGGACAGGGGCCACTGAAGCTTTCTTT.

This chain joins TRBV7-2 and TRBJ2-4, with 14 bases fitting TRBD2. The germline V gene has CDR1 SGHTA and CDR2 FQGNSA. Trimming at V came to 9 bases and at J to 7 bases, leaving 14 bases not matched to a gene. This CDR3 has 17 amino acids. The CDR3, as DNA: TGTGCCAGGGAGGGACTAGCGGGGGAACTCCCTAATAACATTCAGTACTTC. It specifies CAREGLAGELPNNIQYF.

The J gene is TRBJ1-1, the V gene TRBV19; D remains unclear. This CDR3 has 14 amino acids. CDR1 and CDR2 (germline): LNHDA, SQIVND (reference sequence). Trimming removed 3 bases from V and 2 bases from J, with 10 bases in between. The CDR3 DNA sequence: TGTGCCAGTAGTATCGGAGGAGGAAACACTGAAGCTTTCTTT. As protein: CASSIGGGNTEAFF.

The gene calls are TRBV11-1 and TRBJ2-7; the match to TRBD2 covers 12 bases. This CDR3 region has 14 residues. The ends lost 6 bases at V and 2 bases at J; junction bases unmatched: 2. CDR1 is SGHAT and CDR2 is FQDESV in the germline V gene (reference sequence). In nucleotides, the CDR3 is TGTGCCAGCAGAGGACTAGCGGGGCCCTACGAGCAGTACTTC. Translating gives CASRGLAGPYEQYF.

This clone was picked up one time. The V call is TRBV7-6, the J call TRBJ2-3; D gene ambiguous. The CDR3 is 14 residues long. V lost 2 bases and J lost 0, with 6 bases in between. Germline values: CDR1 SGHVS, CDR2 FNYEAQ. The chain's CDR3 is CASSLIPSTDTQYF. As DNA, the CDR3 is TGTGCCAGCAGCTTAATTCCTAGCACAGATACGCAGTATTTT.

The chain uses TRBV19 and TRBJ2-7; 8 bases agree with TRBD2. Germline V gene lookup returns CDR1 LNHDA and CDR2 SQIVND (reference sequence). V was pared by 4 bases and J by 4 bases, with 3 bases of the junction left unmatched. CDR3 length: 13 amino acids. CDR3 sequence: CASSTGLVYEQYF. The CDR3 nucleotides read TGTGCCAGTAGTACGGGACTAGTATACGAGCAGTACTTC.

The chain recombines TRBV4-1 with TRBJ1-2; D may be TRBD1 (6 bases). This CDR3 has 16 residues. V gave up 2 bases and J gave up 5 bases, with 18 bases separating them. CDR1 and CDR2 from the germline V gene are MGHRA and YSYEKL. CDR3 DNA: TGCGCCAGCAGCCAACCTCAACAGGGTCCCCTTTATGGCTACACCTTC. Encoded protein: CASSQPQQGPLYGYTF.

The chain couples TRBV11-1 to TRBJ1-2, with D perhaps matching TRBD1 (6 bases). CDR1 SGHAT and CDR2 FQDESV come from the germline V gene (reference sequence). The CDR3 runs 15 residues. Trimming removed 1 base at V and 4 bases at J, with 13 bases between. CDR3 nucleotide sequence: TGTGCCAGCAGCTTAGGGGCCGGACAGACCTATGGCTACACCTTC. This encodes CASSLGAGQTYGYTF.

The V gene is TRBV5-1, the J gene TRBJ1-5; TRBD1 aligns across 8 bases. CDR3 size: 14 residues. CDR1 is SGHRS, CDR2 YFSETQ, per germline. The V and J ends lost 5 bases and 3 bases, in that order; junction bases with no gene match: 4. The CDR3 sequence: CASSPGGNNQPQHF. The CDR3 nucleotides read TGCGCCAGCAGTCCAGGGGGCAACAATCAGCCCCAGCATTTT.

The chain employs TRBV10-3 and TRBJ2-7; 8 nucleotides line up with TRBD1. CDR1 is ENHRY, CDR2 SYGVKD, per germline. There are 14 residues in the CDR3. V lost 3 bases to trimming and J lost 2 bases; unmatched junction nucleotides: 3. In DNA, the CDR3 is TGTGCCATCAGTGACCCGGACAGGGCCTACGAGCAGTACTTC. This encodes CAISDPDRAYEQYF.

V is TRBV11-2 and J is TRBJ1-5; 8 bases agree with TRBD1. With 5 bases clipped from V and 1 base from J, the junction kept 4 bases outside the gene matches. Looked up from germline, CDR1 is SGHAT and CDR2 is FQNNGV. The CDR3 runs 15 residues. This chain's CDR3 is CASSPGDRSNQPQHF. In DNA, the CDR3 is TGTGCCAGCAGCCCTGGGGACAGGAGCAATCAGCCCCAGCATTTT.

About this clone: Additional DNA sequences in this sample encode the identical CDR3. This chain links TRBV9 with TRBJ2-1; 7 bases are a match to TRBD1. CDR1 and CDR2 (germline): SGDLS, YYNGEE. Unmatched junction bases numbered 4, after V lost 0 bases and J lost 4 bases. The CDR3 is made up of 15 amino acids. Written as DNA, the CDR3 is TGTGCCAGCAGCGTAGGACAGGGATCATACAATGAGCAGTTCTTC. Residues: CASSVGQGSYNEQFF.

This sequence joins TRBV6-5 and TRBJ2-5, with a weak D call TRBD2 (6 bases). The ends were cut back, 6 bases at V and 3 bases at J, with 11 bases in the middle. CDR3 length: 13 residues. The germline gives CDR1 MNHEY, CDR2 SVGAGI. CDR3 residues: CASSPTGEETQYF. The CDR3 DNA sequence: TGTGCCAGCAGCCCCACGGGGGAAGAGACCCAGTACTTC.